A single sample gave rise to the 29 T cell receptor beta chains below, sequenced in a study of CD4 T cells in relation to SARS-CoV-2 and coronaviruses. Before the COVID-19 pandemic, during about 2010-2019, CD4+ T cells were taken from unexposed donors. After ten to eleven days of culture, CD4+ T cells were isolated. The data were produced by immunoSEQ multiplex PCR, yet TCRdb's version contains in-frame clones alone and is incomplete. This table holds about 29,000 clones, about 76% found once. These receptors' targets are unknown. Sequencing was done on a sample of CD4+ T cells from PBMCs, cultured in vitro. The origin of the receptors is a human donor in good health.

This chain's CDR3 is CASGRAGPNTGELFF. The CDR3 nucleotides read TGTGCCAGCGGCAGGGCAGGACCGAACACCGGGGAGCTGTTTTTT. The chain recombines TRBV7-9 with TRBJ2-2; D might be TRBD1 (5 bases). V was trimmed by 8 bases and J by 0 bases, leaving 13 bases between them. CDR1 is SEHNR and CDR2 is FQNEAQ in the germline V gene (reference sequence). The CDR3 covers 15 residues.

The V and J genes are TRBV4-1 and TRBJ2-5; the D call may be TRBD1 or TRBD2 (5 bases each). In germline, CDR1 is MGHRA, CDR2 YSYEKL. The CDR3 is 13 amino acids. V was pared by 4 bases and J by 5 bases, with 11 bases between. The CDR3 region has the DNA TGCGCCAGCAGCCGCCTCTGGGGGGAGACCCAGTACTTC. Translating it yields CASSRLWGETQYF.

CDR3 sequence: CASSPPRRGHNTEAFF. CDR3 DNA: TGTGCCAGCTCACCACCGCGCAGGGGGCATAACACTGAAGCTTTCTTT. This sequence joins TRBV18 and TRBJ1-1; 8 nucleotides agree with TRBD1. The ends lost 0 bases at V and 2 bases at J; junction bases unmatched: 5. In germline, CDR1 is KGHSH, CDR2 LQKENI. The CDR3 consists of 16 residues.

The V call is TRBV11-2, the J call TRBJ2-2; 9 bases align to TRBD2. CDR1 and CDR2 (germline): SGHAT, FQNNGV. This CDR3 is 16 amino acids long. Trimming removed 5 bases from V and 6 bases from J; junction bases left unmatched: 10. The CDR3 DNA sequence: TGTGCCAGCAGCAAGGTTGGCGGCGGGAGGGCCGGGGAGCTGTTTTTT. Translated: CASSKVGGGRAGELFF.

V gene TRBV7-2 combines with J gene TRBJ2-7, with a possible D match to TRBD1 (5 bases). The CDR3 runs 15 residues. Germline lookup yields CDR1 SGHTA and CDR2 FQGNSA. V shed 3 bases and J shed 1 base, with 13 bases lying between them. As DNA, the CDR3 is TGTGCCAGCAGCTTGGCAGGGAAGATTTCCTACGAGCAGTACTTC. Protein product: CASSLAGKISYEQYF.

The J gene is TRBJ1-6, the V gene TRBV9; D uncertain. CDR1 is SGDLS and CDR2 is YYNGEE in the germline V gene. There are 17 residues in the CDR3. Trimming stripped 2 bases from V and 2 bases from J, with 14 bases between. The CDR3 reads CASSVFSHGTYNSPLHF. CDR3 DNA: TGTGCCAGCAGCGTCTTCTCACACGGGACCTATAATTCACCCCTCCACTTT.

This clone is large in the sample. The rearrangement joins TRBV10-1 to TRBJ1-3; D uncertain. The CDR3 extends over 14 amino acids. V lost 3 bases and J lost 0, with 6 bases in between. Per germline, CDR1 WNHNN and CDR2 SYGVQD (reference sequence). CDR3 sequence (DNA): TGCGCCAGCAGTGATTCCGGCTCTGGAAACACCATATATTTT. Its translation: CASSDSGSGNTIYF.

This chain connects TRBV7-2 to TRBJ2-7; possibly TRBD1 for D (6 bases). Trimming left V 1 base short and J 2 bases short, with 12 bases between. The CDR3 consists of 15 residues. The germline gives CDR1 SGHTA, CDR2 FQGNSA. CDR3 sequence reads: CASSLDAGATYEQYF. CDR3 bases: TGTGCCAGCAGCTTAGATGCAGGGGCCACCTACGAGCAGTACTTC.

The chain carries TRBV27 and TRBJ2-2; TRBD1 is a possible D gene (6 bases). Germline lookup yields CDR1 MNHEY and CDR2 SMNVEV (reference sequence). With 3 bases removed from V and 1 base from J, the gap between germline ends came to 18 bases. The CDR3 is made up of 18 amino acids. CDR3 protein: CASSFYVTQGKNTGELFF. CDR3 coding DNA: TGTGCCAGCAGTTTTTACGTCACGCAGGGGAAGAACACCGGGGAGCTGTTTTTT.

V usage is TRBV7-2 and J usage is TRBJ2-5, with D uncertain. Trimming pared 3 bases from V and 5 bases from J, leaving 10 bases between. The CDR3 is made up of 13 amino acids. Germline CDR1 reads SGHTA; CDR2 reads FQGNSA. In DNA form, the CDR3 reads TGTGCCAGCAGCTTCCAAACTCGGGAGACCCAGTACTTC. This translates into CASSFQTRETQYF.

Only one count was recorded for this clone. The rearrangement links TRBV6-1 to TRBJ2-1; D is unclear. V was cut by 3 bases and J by 9 bases, with 15 bases left in between. The CDR3 consists of 14 residues. Germline V CDR1 and CDR2: MNHNS, SASEGT. This CDR3 reads CASSDTLPPAEQFF. In DNA form, the CDR3 reads TGTGCCAGCAGTGATACTCTCCCCCCTGCTGAGCAGTTCTTC.

The J gene is TRBJ2-2, the V gene TRBV6-5, with D tentatively TRBD2 (5 bases). The V gene's germline CDR1 is MNHEY and CDR2 SVGAGI. V was pared by 2 bases and J by 7 bases, with 11 bases between. The CDR3 consists of 14 residues. As DNA, the CDR3 is TGTGCCAGCAGTTACATCGGGATGGGCGGGGAGCTGTTTTTT. It is translated as CASSYIGMGGELFF.

This clone was detected a few times. The J gene is TRBJ1-5, the V gene TRBV4-1; D is ambiguous. CDR1 MGHRA and CDR2 YSYEKL come from the germline V gene. This CDR3 has 16 amino acids. V lost 4 bases to trimming and J lost 1 base, with 14 bases between them. The chain's CDR3 is CASSPGLRRSNQPQHF. For the CDR3, the DNA is TGCGCCAGCAGCCCTGGACTGCGGAGGAGCAATCAGCCCCAGCATTTT.

The chain's CDR3 is CASRKDPGTSAYEQYF. The CDR3 nucleotides are TGTGCCAGCAGAAAAGACCCCGGGACTAGCGCCTACGAGCAGTACTTC. J is TRBJ2-7 and V is TRBV6-6, with 10 bases aligning to TRBD2. With V trimmed by 6 bases and J by 2 bases, 10 bases remained unmatched. This CDR3 comprises 16 residues. Germline-derived CDR1 and CDR2 are MNHNY and SVGAGI (reference sequence).

This clone was seen only a few times. V gene TRBV19 combines with J gene TRBJ2-2, with TRBD1 matching 9 bases. The germline gives CDR1 LNHDA, CDR2 SQIVND (reference sequence). Unmatched junction bases numbered 11, after V lost 10 bases and J lost 5 bases. The CDR3 consists of 15 residues. The CDR3 loop reads CATPSPGTGTGELFF. The CDR3 DNA reads TGTGCCACCCCTAGTCCCGGGACAGGGACCGGGGAGCTGTTTTTT.

The chain is built from TRBV4-1 and TRBJ1-1; 8 bases agree with TRBD1. This CDR3 has 16 amino acids. CDR1 and CDR2 (germline): MGHRA, YSYEKL. Trimming took 1 base from V and 7 from J; bases not matched to a gene: 11. The CDR3 sequence: CASSQGLARGPVEAFF. The CDR3 DNA reads as TGCGCCAGCAGCCAAGGCCTTGCCAGGGGGCCTGTTGAAGCTTTCTTT.

This chain joins TRBV5-6 and TRBJ2-5; 9 nucleotides align to TRBD2. The germline V gene has CDR1 SGHDT and CDR2 YYEEEE. CDR3 size: 17 residues. V was pared by 3 bases and J by 1 base, with 10 bases of the junction left unmatched. CDR3 DNA: TGTGCCAGCAGCTCTGGTAGTAGCGGGGGTGTCCAAGAGACCCAGTACTTC. This gives the protein CASSSGSSGGVQETQYF. The full variable domain, in which reference TRBV5-6 and TRBJ2-5 provide the parts outside the CDR3, is DAGVTQSPTHLIKTRGQQVTLRCSPKSGHDTVSWYQQALGQGPQFIFQYYEEEERQRGNFPDRFSGHQFPNYSSELNVNALLLGDSALYLCASSSGSSGGVQETQYFGPGTRLLVL.

The V gene is TRBV29-1, the J gene TRBJ2-1, with 7 nucleotides matching TRBD2. Germline V CDR1 and CDR2: SQVTM, ANQGSEA. This CDR3 contains 15 residues. V lost 4 bases, J lost 2 bases, and 8 bases stayed unmatched. The CDR3 DNA reads as TGCAGCGTTGGGGGTCGCGGGACTACCTACAATGAGCAGTTCTTC. This translates into CSVGGRGTTYNEQFF.

The chain employs TRBV7-2 and TRBJ2-7; D not resolved. Germline CDR1 and CDR2: SGHTA and FQGNSA. Trimming took 5 bases from V and 0 from J, leaving 8 bases between them. This CDR3 spans 13 amino acids. CDR3: CASSASSSYEQYF. As DNA, the CDR3 is TGTGCCAGCAGCGCCTCAAGCTCCTACGAGCAGTACTTC.

The rearrangement uses TRBV6-1 and TRBJ2-1; TRBD1 might be the D (6 bases). CDR1 MNHNS and CDR2 SASEGT come from the germline V gene. V was clipped by 1 base and J by 10 bases, with 14 bases between them. CDR3 length equals 14 residues. In DNA form, the CDR3 reads TGTGCCAGCAGTGAAGGGGGGCCGCAGAGAGAGCAGTTCTTC. Protein product: CASSEGGPQREQFF.

The gene calls are TRBV5-1 and TRBJ1-4; no reliable D call. CDR3 length equals 16 residues. Looked up from germline, CDR1 is SGHRS and CDR2 is YFSETQ. V gave up 4 bases and J gave up 0 bases, with 13 bases separating them. The CDR3 coding sequence is TGCGCCAGCAGCAAGACGGGGTACCCAACTAATGAAAAACTGTTTTTT. Translating it yields CASSKTGYPTNEKLFF.

The chain employs TRBV5-1 and TRBJ2-1, with D possibly being TRBD2 (6 bases). V lost 0 bases and J 9 bases, leaving 13 bases between the germline ends. This CDR3 comprises 14 residues. CDR1 SGHRS and CDR2 YFSETQ come from the germline V gene. The CDR3: CASSLGGDWGEQFF. Here the CDR3 DNA reads TGCGCCAGCAGCTTGGGCGGGGATTGGGGTGAGCAGTTCTTC. Complete variable domain (other parts from reference TRBV5-1 and TRBJ2-1): KAGVTQTPRYLIKTRGQQVTLSCSPISGHRSVSWYQQTPGQGLQFLFEYFSETQRNKGNFPGRFSGRQFSNSRSEMNVSTLELGDSALYLCASSLGGDWGEQFFGPGTRLTVL.

The genes are TRBV12-5 and TRBJ1-5; 8 bases line up with TRBD1. Germline trimming cut 2 bases from V and 6 bases from J; bases unmatched to any gene: 6. The germline CDR1 and CDR2 sequences are LGHNT and FRNRAP. The CDR3 contains 15 residues. The CDR3 spells CASGLQGAPGQPQHF. CDR3 in DNA: TGTGCTAGTGGTTTGCAGGGGGCGCCAGGTCAGCCCCAGCATTTT.

This clone appeared a few times. V usage is TRBV18 and J usage is TRBJ2-1; D ambiguous. CDR3 length: 14 amino acids. The germline gives CDR1 KGHSH, CDR2 LQKENI. The V and J ends lost 1 base and 6 bases respectively, with 10 bases between them. CDR3 sequence: CASSPLTRSNEQFF. As DNA, the CDR3 is TGTGCCAGCTCACCACTAACCCGTTCCAATGAGCAGTTCTTC. Using reference TRBV18 and TRBJ2-1 for the parts outside the CDR3, the full variable domain is NAGVMQNPRHLVRRRGQEARLRCSPMKGHSHVYWYRQLPEEGLKFMVYLQKENIIDESGMPKERFSAEFPKEGPSILRIQQVVRGDSAAYFCASSPLTRSNEQFFGPGTRLTVL.

This clone was seen just once. The chain has TRBV25-1 and TRBJ1-3; D call uncertain. Trimming stripped 8 bases from V and 2 bases from J, with 7 bases between. This CDR3 has 12 residues. Germline loops: CDR1 MGHDK, CDR2 SYGVNS. The CDR3 DNA sequence: TGTGCCAGCCGGACTCCTGGAAACACCATATATTTT. Residues: CASRTPGNTIYF.

This clone was found a few times. The chain combines TRBV19 with TRBJ1-2; D gene uncertain. Germline-derived CDR1 and CDR2 are LNHDA and SQIVND (reference sequence). This CDR3 contains 13 residues. The V and J ends lost 9 bases and 2 bases respectively, with 13 bases between them. The DNA of the CDR3 is TGTGCCAGCAGAAGGTTGGGAAACTATGGCTACACCTTC. This gives the protein CASRRLGNYGYTF. Full variable domain (remainder filled in from reference TRBV19 and TRBJ1-2): DGGITQSPKYLFRKEGQNVTLSCEQNLNHDAMYWYRQDPGQGLRLIYYSQIVNDFQKGDIAEGYSVSREKKESFPLTVTSAQKNPTAFYLCASRRLGNYGYTFGSGTRLTVV.

The chain employs TRBV27 and TRBJ2-7; TRBD2 agrees at 7 bases. Germline trimming cut 3 bases from V and 3 bases from J; bases unmatched to any gene: 8. Germline V gene data show CDR1 as MNHEY and CDR2 as SMNVEV (reference sequence). The CDR3 runs to 15 residues. CDR3 protein: CASSFSGEGRYEQYF. The DNA for the CDR3 is TGTGCCAGCAGTTTTTCGGGGGAGGGACGCTACGAGCAGTACTTC.

This clone was recorded a few times. CDR3 in amino acids: CASSVETSGAQFF. Written as DNA, the CDR3 is TGTGCCAGCAGCGTAGAGACTAGCGGGGCTCAGTTCTTC. V and J are TRBV9 and TRBJ2-1, with 11 nucleotides matching TRBD2. Germline V gene sequence: CDR1 SGDLS, CDR2 YYNGEE. V was pared by 0 bases and J by 13 bases, with 3 bases of the junction left unmatched. The CDR3 is made up of 13 amino acids.

The chain has TRBV6-5 and TRBJ1-2, with a possible D match to TRBD1 (5 bases). The CDR3 spans 13 residues. Trimming left V 8 bases short and J 2 bases short, with 12 bases between. The germline CDR1 and CDR2 sequences are MNHEY and SVGAGI. CDR3 coding DNA: TGTGCCAGCCGAGAGGACACAAACTATGGCTACACCTTC. It specifies CASREDTNYGYTF.